Below, one T cell receptor beta chain is given with its context. This entry is derived from a study of blood T cell repertoires in COVID-19. Clones were sequenced by immunoSEQ multiplex PCR, and TCRdb holds only the in-frame ones, with some missing. The sample records more than 150,000 clones, roughly nine tenths being singletons. Germline V gene data show CDR1 as SNHLY and CDR2 as FYNNEI. CDR3 length equals 15 residues. V lost 2 bases and J lost 0, with 8 bases in between. The source of this sequence is a man aged 70-80 years with active or convalescent COVID-19. The gene calls are TRBV2 and TRBJ1-3; D might be TRBD1 (5 bases). Sequenced sample: peripheral blood. The CDR3 nucleotides are TGTGCCAGCAGTGAACAGGGATCCTCTGGAAACACCATATATTTT. This translates into CASSEQGSSGNTIYF.